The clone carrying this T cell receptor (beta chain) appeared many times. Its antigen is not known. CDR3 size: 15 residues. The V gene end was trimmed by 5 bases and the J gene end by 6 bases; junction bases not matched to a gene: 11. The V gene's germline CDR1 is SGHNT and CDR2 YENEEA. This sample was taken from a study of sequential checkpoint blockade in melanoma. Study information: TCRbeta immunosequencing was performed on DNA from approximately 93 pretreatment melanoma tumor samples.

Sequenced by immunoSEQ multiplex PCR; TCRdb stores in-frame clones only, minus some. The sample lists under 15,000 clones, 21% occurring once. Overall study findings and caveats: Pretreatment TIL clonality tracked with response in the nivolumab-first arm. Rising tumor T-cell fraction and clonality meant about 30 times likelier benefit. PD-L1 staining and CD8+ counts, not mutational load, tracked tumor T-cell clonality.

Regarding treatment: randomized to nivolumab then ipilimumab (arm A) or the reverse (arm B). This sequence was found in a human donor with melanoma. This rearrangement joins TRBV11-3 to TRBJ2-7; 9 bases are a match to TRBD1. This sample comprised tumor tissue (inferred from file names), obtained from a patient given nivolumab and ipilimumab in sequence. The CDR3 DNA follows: TGTGCCAGCAGCGAACGACCGGGACAGGGCCCCGAGCAGTACTTC. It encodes CASSERPGQGPEQYF.